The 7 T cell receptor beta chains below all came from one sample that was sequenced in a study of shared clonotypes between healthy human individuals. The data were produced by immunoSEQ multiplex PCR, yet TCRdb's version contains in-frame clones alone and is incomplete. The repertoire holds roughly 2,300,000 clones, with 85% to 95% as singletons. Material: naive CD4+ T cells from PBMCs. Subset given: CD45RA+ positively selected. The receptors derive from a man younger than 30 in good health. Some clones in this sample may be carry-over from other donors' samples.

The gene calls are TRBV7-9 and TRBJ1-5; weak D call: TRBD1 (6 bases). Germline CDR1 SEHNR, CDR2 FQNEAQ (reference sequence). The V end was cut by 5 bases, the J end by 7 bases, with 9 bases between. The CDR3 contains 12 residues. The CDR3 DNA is TGTGCCAGCAGCCCAGGGGAACAGCCCCAGCATTTT. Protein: CASSPGEQPQHF.

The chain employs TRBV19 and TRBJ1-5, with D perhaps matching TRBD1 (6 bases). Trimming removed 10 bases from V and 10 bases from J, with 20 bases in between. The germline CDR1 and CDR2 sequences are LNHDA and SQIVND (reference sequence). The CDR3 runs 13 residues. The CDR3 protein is CATIPGVYGPQHF. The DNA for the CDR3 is TGTGCCACCATCCCAGGGGTTTACGGCCCCCAGCATTTT. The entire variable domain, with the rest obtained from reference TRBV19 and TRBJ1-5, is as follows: DGGITQSPKYLFRKEGQNVTLSCEQNLNHDAMYWYRQDPGQGLRLIYYSQIVNDFQKGDIAEGYSVSREKKESFPLTVTSAQKNPTAFYLCATIPGVYGPQHFGDGTRLSIL.

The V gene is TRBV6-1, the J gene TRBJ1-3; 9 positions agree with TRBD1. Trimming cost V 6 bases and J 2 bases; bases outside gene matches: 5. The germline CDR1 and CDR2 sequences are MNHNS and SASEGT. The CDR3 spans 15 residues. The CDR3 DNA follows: TGTGCCAGCAGCCCCGGGACAGGGCCTGGAAACACCATATATTTT. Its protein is CASSPGTGPGNTIYF.

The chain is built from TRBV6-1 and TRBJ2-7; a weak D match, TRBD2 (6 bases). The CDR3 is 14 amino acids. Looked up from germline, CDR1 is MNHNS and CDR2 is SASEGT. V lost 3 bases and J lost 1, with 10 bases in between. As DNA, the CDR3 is TGTGCCAGCAGTGAGCGGGGCGGTTCCTACGAGCAGTACTTC. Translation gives CASSERGGSYEQYF.

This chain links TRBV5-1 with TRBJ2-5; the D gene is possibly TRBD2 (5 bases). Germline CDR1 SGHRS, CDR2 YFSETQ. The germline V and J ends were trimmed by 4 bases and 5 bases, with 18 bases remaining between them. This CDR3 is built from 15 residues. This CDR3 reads CASSELPGPGETQYF. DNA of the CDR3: TGCGCCAGCAGCGAATTGCCCGGGCCGGGGGAGACCCAGTACTTC.

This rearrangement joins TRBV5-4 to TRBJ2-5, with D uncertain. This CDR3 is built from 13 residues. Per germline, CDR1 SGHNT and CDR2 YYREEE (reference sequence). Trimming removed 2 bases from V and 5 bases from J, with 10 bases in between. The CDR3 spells CASSFFSGETQYF. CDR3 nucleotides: TGTGCCAGCAGCTTTTTCTCCGGGGAGACCCAGTACTTC.

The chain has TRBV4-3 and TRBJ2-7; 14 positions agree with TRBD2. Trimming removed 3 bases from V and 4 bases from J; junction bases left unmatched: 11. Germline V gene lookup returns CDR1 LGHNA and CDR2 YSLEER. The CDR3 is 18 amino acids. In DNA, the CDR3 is TGCGCCAGCAGCCAGCAGACTAGCGGGGGGGGCCAGGAGTACGAGCAGTACTTC. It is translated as CASSQQTSGGGQEYEQYF.